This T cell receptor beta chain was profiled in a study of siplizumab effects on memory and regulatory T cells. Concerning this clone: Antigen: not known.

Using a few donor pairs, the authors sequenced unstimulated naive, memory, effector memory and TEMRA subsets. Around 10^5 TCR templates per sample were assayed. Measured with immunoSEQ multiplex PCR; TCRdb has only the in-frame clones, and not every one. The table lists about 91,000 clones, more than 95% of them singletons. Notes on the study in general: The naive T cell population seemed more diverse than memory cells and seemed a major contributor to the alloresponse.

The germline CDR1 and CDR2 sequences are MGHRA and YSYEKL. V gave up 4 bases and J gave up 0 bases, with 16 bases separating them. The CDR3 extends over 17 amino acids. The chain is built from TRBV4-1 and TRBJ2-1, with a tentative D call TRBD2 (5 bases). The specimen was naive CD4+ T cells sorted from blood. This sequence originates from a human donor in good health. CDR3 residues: CASSPTISTSSYNEQFF. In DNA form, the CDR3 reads TGCGCCAGCAGCCCAACAATATCTACTAGCTCCTACAATGAGCAGTTCTTC.